This T cell receptor (beta chain) derives from a study of graft-versus-host responses after intestinal transplantation. Overall study context: Each recipient received a multivisceral, liver-intestinal, or isolated intestinal graft. Once they had received anti-thymocyte globulin induction, all recipients took tacrolimus and steroids for approximately 3 years.

Note on this clone: Its antigen is not identified.

General study results and limits: Analysis identified GvH clones in recipient marrow, with some appearing first in ileum or blood. Circulating GvH clone levels at their peak were associated with HvG declines (early post-transplant).

Profiling relied on immunoSEQ multiplex PCR, and the TCRdb table lists in-frame clones only, not all of them. Among 50,000 to 75,000 clones listed, 90% to 95% were seen once. The CDR3 contains 18 residues. Germline-derived CDR1 and CDR2 are SGHDN and FVKESK. The V and J ends lost 4 bases and 4 bases respectively, with 23 bases between them. V gene TRBV14 combines with J gene TRBJ1-3; D remains ambiguous. The sequencing used unstimulated CD4+ T cells sorted from spleen or lymph node cells, collected before transplant. The sequence came from a human donor who was the organ donor for an intestinal transplant. This CDR3 reads CASSPTGAGLQSGNTIYF. The CDR3 DNA sequence: TGTGCCAGCAGCCCGACGGGCGCGGGTCTCCAGTCCGGAAACACCATATATTTT. Full variable domain (rest looked up from reference TRBV14 and TRBJ1-3): EAGVTQFPSHSVIEKGQTVTLRCDPISGHDNLYWYRRVMGKEIKFLLHFVKESKQDESGMPNNRFLAERTGGTYSTLKVQPAELEDSGVYFCASSPTGAGLQSGNTIYFGEGSWLTVV.